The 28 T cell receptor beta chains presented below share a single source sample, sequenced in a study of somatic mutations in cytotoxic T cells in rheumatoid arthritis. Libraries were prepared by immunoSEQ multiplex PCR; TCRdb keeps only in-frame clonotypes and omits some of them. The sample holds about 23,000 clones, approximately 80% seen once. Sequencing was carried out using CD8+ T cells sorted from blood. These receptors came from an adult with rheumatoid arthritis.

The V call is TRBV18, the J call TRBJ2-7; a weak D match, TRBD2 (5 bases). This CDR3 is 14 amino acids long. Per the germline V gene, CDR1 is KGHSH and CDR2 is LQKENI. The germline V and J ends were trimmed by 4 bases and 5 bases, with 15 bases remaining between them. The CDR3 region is CASSLVGVDHEQYF. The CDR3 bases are TGTGCCAGCTCACTTGTCGGGGTAGACCACGAGCAGTACTTC. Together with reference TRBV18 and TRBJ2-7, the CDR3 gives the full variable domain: NAGVMQNPRHLVRRRGQEARLRCSPMKGHSHVYWYRQLPEEGLKFMVYLQKENIIDESGMPKERFSAEFPKEGPSILRIQQVVRGDSAAYFCASSLVGVDHEQYFGPGTRLTVT.

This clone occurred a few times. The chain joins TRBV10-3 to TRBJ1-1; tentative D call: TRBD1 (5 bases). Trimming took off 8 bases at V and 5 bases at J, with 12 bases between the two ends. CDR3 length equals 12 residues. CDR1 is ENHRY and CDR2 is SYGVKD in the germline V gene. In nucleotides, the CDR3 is TGTGCCATCGAGGATGGGGCGACTGAAGCTTTCTTT. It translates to CAIEDGATEAFF.

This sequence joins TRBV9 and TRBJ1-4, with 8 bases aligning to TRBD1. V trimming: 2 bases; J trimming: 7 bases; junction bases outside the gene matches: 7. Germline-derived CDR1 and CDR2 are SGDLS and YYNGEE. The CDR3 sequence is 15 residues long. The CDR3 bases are TGTGCCAGCAGCGTTCGGGACAGGACGGGTGAAAAACTGTTTTTT. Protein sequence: CASSVRDRTGEKLFF. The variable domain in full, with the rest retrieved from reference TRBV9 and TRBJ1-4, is DSGVTQTPKHLITATGQRVTLRCSPRSGDLSVYWYQQSLDQGLQFLIQYYNGEERAKGNILERFSAQQFPDLHSELNLSSLELGDSALYFCASSVRDRTGEKLFFGSGTQLSVL.

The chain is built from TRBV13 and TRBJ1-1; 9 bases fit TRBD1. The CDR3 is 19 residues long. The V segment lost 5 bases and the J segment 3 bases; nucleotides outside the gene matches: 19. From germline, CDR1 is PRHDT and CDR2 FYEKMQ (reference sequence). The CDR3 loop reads CASSEAYNRGRRGDTEAFF. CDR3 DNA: TGTGCCAGCAGCGAAGCTTACAACAGGGGGCGCCGGGGGGACACTGAAGCTTTCTTT. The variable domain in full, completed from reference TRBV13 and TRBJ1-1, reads AAGVIQSPRHLIKEKRETATLKCYPIPRHDTVYWYQQGPGQDPQFLISFYEKMQSDKGSIPDRFSAQQFSDYHSELNMSSLELGDSALYFCASSEAYNRGRRGDTEAFFGQGTRLTVV.

The CDR3 bases are TGTGCCAGCAGTTTATCCCCGGGACGGGCCTACGAGCAGTACTTC. As protein: CASSLSPGRAYEQYF. This sequence joins TRBV27 and TRBJ2-7; D may match TRBD1 or TRBD2 (5 bases each). Germline V lookup: CDR1 MNHEY, CDR2 SMNVEV (reference sequence). Trimming took off 0 bases at V and 2 bases at J, with 11 bases between the two ends. The CDR3 loop spans 15 amino acids.

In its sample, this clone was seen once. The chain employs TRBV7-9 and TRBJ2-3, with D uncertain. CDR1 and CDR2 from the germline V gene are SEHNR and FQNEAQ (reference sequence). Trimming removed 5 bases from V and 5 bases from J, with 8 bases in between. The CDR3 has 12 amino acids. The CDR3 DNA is TGTGCCAGCAGCCCGATGAGAGATACGCAGTATTTT. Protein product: CASSPMRDTQYF.

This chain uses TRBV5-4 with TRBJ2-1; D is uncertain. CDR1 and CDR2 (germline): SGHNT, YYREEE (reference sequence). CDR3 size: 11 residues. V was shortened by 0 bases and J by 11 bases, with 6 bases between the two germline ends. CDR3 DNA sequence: TGTGCCAGCAGCTTGGCCGGTAAGCAGTTCTTC. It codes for CASSLAGKQFF.

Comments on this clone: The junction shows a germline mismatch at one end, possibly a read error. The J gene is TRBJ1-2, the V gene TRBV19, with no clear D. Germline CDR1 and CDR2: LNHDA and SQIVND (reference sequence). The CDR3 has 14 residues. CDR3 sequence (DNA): TGTGCCAGTAGTGCAGTTTCCTCTAAGTATGGCTACACCTTC. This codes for CASSAVSSKYGYTF.

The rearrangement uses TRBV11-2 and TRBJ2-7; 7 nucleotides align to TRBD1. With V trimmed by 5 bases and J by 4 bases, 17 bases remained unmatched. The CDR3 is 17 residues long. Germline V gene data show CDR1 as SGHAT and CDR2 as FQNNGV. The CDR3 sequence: CASSLLRDRHRKYEQYF. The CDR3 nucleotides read TGTGCCAGCAGCCTACTACGGGACAGACACCGAAAATACGAGCAGTACTTC.

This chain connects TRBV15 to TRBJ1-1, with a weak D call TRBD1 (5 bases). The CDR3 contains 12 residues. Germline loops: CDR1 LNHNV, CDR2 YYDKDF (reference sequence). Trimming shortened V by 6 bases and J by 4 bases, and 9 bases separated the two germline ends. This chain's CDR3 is CATRTQGTEAFF. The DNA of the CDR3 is TGTGCCACCAGGACGCAGGGCACTGAAGCTTTCTTT.

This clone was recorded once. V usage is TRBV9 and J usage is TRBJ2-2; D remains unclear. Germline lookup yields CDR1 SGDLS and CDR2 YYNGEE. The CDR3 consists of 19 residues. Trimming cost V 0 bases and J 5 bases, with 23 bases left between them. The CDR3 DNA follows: TGTGCCAGCAGCGTAGGGATAGTAAGATTAGAAGTTGAGACCGGGGAGCTGTTTTTT. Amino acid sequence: CASSVGIVRLEVETGELFF.

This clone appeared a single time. The CDR3 nucleotides are TGCGCCAGCAGCTTGGATTCGGGGCTTTCCTCCTACGAGCAGTACTTC. This sequence encodes CASSLDSGLSSYEQYF. The chain links TRBV5-1 to TRBJ2-7, with D tentatively TRBD1 or TRBD2 (5 bases each). The CDR3 spans 16 residues. Trimming shortened V by 0 bases and J by 0 bases, and 13 bases separated the two germline ends. Germline CDR1 SGHRS, CDR2 YFSETQ.

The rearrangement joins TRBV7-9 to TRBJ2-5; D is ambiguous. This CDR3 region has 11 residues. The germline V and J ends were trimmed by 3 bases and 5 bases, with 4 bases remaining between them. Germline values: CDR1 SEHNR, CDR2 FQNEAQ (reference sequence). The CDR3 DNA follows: TGTGCCAGCAGCTTGTTGGAGACCCAGTACTTC. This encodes CASSLLETQYF. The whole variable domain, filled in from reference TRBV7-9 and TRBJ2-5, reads DTGVSQNPRHKITKRGQNVTFRCDPISEHNRLYWYRQTLGQGPEFLTYFQNEAQLEKSRLLSDRFSAERPKGSFSTLEIQRTEQGDSAMYLCASSLLETQYFGPGTRLLVL.

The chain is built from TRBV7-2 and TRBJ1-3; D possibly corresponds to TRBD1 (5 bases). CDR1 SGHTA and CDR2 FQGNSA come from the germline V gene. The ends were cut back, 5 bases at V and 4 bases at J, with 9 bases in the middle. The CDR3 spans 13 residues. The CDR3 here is CASSRWGGNTIYF. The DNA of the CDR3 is TGTGCCAGCAGCCGATGGGGGGGAAACACCATATATTTT.

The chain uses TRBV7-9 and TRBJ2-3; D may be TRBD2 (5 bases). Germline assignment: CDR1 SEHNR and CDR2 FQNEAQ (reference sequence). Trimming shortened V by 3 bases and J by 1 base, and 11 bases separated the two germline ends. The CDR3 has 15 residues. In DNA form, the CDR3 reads TGTGCCAGCAGCTTCCGAGCGGACCGCACAGATACGCAGTATTTT. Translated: CASSFRADRTDTQYF.

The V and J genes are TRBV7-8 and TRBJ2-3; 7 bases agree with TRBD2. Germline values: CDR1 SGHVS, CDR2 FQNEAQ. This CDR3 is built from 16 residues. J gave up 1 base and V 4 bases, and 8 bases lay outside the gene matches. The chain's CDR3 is CASSYGAGEGTDTQYF. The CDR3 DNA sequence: TGTGCCAGCAGCTATGGTGCGGGGGAAGGCACAGATACGCAGTATTTT.

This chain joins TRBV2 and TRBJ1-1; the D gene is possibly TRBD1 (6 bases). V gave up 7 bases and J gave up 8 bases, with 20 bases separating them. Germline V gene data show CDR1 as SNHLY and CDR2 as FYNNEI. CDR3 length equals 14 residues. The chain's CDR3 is CASNYTGTLDEAFF. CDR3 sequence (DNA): TGTGCCAGCAACTATACAGGGACTCTAGACGAAGCTTTCTTT.

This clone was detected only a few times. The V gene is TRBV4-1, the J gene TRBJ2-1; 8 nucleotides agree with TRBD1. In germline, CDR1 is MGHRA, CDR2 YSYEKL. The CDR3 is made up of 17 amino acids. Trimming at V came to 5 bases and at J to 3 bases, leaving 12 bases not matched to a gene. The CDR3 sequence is CASSYIGDRGLYNEQFF. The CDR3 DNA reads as TGCGCCAGCAGCTACATCGGTGACAGGGGTCTCTACAATGAGCAGTTCTTC.

CDR3 region: CASSSTPAQPQHF. The CDR3 nucleotides read TGTGCCAGCAGCTCCACCCCCGCCCAACCCCAGCATTTT. The V gene is TRBV7-2, the J gene TRBJ1-5; D ambiguous. Germline V gives CDR1 SGHTA, CDR2 FQGNSA. The CDR3 is 13 amino acids. V was pared by 4 bases and J by 10 bases, with 14 bases between.

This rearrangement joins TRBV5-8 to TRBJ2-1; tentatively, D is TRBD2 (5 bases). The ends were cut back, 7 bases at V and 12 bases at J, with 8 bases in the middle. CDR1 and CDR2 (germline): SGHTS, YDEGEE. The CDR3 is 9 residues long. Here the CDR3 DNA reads TGTGCCAGCTACCGGGGGCAGTTCTTC. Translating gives CASYRGQFF.

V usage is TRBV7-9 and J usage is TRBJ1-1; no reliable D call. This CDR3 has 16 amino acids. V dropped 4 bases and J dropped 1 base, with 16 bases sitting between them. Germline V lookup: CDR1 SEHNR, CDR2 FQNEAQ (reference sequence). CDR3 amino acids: CASSSGHPVGNTEAFF. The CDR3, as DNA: TGTGCCAGCAGCTCCGGCCACCCGGTGGGGAACACTGAAGCTTTCTTT.

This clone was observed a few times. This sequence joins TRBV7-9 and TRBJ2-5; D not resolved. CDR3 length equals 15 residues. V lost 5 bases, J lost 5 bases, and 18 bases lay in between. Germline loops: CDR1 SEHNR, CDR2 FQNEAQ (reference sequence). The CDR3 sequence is CASSPRSPRVETQYF. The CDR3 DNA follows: TGTGCCAGCAGCCCCCGATCCCCGCGTGTGGAGACCCAGTACTTC.

The CDR3 sequence: CASSLALPGYYGYTF. In nucleotides, the CDR3 is TGTGCCAGCAGCTTAGCACTCCCGGGCTACTATGGCTACACCTTC. The rearrangement joins TRBV7-9 to TRBJ1-2; D call uncertain. Trimming left V 0 bases short and J 3 bases short, with 11 bases between. Germline V gene lookup returns CDR1 SEHNR and CDR2 FQNEAQ (reference sequence). This CDR3 region has 15 residues.

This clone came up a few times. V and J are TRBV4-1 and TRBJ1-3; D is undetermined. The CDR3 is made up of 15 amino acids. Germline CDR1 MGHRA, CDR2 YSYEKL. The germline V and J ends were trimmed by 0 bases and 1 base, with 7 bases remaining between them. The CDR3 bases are TGCGCCAGCAGCCAAGATTGGACGTCTGGAAACACCATATATTTT. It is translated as CASSQDWTSGNTIYF.

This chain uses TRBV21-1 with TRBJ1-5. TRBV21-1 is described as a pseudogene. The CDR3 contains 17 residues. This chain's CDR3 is CASSKKRPGGGDQPQHF. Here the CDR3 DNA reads TGTGCCAGCAGCAAAAAAAGGCCGGGGGGGGGTGATCAGCCCCAGCATTTT.

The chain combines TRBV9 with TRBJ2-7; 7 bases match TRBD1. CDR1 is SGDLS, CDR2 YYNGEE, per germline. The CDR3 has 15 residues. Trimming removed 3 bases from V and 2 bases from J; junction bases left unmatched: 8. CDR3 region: CASSEGYRGPYEQYF. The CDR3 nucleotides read TGTGCCAGCAGCGAAGGATACAGGGGCCCCTACGAGCAGTACTTC. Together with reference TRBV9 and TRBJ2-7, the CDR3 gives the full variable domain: DSGVTQTPKHLITATGQRVTLRCSPRSGDLSVYWYQQSLDQGLQFLIQYYNGEERAKGNILERFSAQQFPDLHSELNLSSLELGDSALYFCASSEGYRGPYEQYFGPGTRLTVT.

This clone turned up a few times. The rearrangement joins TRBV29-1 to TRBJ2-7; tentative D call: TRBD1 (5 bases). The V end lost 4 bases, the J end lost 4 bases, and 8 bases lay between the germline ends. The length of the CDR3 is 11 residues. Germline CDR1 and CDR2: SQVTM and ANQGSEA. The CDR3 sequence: CSVVHRYEQYF. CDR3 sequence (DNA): TGCAGCGTTGTACACAGGTACGAGCAGTACTTC.

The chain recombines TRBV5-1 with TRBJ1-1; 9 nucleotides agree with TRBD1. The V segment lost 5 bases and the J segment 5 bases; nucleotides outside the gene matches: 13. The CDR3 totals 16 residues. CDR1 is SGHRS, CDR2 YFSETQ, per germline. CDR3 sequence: CASRNSGTGSLTEAFF. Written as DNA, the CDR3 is TGCGCCAGCAGGAACTCCGGGACAGGGAGCTTGACTGAAGCTTTCTTT.